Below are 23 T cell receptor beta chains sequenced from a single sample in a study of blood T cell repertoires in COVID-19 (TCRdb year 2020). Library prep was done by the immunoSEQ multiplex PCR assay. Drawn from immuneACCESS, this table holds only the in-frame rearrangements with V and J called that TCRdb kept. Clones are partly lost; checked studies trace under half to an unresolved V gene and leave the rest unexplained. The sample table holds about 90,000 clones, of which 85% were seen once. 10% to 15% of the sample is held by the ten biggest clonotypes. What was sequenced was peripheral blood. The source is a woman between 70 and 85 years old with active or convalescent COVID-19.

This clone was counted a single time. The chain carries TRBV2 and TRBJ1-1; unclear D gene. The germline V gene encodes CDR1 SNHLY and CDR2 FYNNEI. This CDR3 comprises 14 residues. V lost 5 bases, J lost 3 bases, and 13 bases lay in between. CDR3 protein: CASSKTGRDTEAFF. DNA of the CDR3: TGTGCCAGCAGTAAGACGGGGAGGGACACTGAAGCTTTCTTT.

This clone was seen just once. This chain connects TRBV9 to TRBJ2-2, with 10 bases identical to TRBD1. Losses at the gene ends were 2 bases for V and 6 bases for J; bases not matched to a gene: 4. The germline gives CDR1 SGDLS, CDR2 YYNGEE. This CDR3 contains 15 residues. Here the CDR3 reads CASSVRTGGSGELFF. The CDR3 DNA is TGTGCCAGCAGCGTTAGGACAGGGGGTTCCGGGGAGCTGTTTTTT.

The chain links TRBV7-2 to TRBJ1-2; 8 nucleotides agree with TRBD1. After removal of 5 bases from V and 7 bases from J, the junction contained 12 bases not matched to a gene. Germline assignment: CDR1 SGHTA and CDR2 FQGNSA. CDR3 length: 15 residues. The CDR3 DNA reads TGTGCCAGCAGCCCCACAGCGGTCGGGACAGGTGGCTACACCTTC. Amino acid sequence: CASSPTAVGTGGYTF.

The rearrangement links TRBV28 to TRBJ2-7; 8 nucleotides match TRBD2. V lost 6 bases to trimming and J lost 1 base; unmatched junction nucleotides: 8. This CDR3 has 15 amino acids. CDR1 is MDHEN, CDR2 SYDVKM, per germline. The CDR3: CASSRSGGGSYEQYF. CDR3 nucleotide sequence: TGTGCCAGCAGCCGAAGCGGGGGAGGTTCCTACGAGCAGTACTTC. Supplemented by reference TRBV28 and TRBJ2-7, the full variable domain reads DVKVTQSSRYLVKRTGEKVFLECVQDMDHENMFWYRQDPGLGLRLIYFSYDVKMKEKGDIPEGYSVSREKKERFSLILESASTNQTSMYLCASSRSGGGSYEQYFGPGTRLTVT.

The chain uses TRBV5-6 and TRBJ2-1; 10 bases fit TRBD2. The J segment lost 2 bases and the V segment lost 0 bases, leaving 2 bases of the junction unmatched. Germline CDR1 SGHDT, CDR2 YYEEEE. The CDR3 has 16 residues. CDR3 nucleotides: TGTGCCAGCAGCTTGGGAGCGGGGGGGACCTACAATGAGCAGTTCTTC. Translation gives CASSLGAGGTYNEQFF.

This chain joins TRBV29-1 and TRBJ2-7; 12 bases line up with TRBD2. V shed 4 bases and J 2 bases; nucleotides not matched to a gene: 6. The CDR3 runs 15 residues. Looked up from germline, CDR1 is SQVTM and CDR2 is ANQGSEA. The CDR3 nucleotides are TGCAGCGTTGGGGGTCGACTAGCGGGGGCCTACGAGCAGTACTTC. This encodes CSVGGRLAGAYEQYF.

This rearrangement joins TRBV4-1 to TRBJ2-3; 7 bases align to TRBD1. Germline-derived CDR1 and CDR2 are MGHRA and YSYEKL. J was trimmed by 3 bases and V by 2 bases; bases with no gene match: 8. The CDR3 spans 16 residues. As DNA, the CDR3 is TGCGCCAGCAGCCAATTACCAGGGGGAAAGACAGATACGCAGTATTTT. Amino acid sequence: CASSQLPGGKTDTQYF.

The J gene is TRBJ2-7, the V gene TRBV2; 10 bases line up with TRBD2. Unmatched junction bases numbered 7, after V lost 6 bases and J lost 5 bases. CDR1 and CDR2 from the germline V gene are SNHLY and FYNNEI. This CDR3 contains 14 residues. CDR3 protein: CASRGLAAVHEQYF. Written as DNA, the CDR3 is TGTGCCAGCAGAGGACTAGCGGCCGTTCACGAGCAGTACTTC.

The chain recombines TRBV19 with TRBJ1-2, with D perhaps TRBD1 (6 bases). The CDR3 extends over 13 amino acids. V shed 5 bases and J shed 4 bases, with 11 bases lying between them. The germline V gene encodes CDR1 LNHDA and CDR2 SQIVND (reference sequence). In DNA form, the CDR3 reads TGTGCCAGTAGTCTCGGACAGAGCTATGGCTACACCTTC. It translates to CASSLGQSYGYTF.

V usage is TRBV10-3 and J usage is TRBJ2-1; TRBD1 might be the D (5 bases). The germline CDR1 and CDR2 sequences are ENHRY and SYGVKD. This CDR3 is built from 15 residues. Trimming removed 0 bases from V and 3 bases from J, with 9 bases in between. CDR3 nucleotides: TGTGCCATCAGTGAGTCGCAGGGTTACTACAATGAGCAGTTCTTC. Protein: CAISESQGYYNEQFF.

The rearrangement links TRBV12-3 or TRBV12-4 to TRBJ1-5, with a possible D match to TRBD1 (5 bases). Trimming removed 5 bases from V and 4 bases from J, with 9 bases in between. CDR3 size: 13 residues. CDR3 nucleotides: TGTGCCAGCAGTCCAGACAGAAATCAGCCCCAGCATTTT. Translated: CASSPDRNQPQHF.

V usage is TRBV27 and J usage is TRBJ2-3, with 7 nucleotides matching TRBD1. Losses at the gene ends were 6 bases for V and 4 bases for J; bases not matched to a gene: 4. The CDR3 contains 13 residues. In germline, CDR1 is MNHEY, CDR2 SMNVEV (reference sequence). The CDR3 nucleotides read TGTGCCAGCAGAAGGGGGCAAGCAGATACGCAGTATTTT. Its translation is CASRRGQADTQYF.

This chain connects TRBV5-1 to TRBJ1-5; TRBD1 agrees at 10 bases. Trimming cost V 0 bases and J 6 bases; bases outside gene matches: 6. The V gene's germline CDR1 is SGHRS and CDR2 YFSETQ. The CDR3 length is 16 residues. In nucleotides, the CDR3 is TGCGCCAGCAGCTTGGATGGGACAGGGGAAGGTCAGCCCCAGCATTTT. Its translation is CASSLDGTGEGQPQHF.

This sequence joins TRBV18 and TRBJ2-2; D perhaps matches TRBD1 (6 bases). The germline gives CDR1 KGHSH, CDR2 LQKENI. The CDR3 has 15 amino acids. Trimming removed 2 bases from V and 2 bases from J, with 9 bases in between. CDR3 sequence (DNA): TGTGCCAGCTCACCAATGACAGGAAACACCGGGGAGCTGTTTTTT. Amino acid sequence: CASSPMTGNTGELFF.

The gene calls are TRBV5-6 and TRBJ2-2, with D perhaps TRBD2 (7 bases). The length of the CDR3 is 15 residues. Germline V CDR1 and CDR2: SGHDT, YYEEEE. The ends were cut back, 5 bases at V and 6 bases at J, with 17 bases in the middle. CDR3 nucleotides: TGTGCCAGCAGATATACCGGGGGGCCGGCCGGGGAGCTGTTTTTT. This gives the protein CASRYTGGPAGELFF. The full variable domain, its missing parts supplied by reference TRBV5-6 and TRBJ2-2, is DAGVTQSPTHLIKTRGQQVTLRCSPKSGHDTVSWYQQALGQGPQFIFQYYEEEERQRGNFPDRFSGHQFPNYSSELNVNALLLGDSALYLCASRYTGGPAGELFFGEGSRLTVL.

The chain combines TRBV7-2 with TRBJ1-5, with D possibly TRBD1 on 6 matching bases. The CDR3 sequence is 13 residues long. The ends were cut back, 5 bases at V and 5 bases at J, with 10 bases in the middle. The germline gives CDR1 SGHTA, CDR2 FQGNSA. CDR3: CASSRTVDQPQHF. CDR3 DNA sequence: TGTGCCAGCAGCCGGACAGTGGATCAGCCCCAGCATTTT.

Written as DNA, the CDR3 is TGTGCCAGCAGCTTAGGGGGCGTGAATGGTCACACTGAAGCTTTCTTT. It is translated as CASSLGGVNGHTEAFF. The chain joins TRBV11-2 to TRBJ1-1; TRBD1 is a possible D gene (5 bases). Germline CDR1 reads SGHAT; CDR2 reads FQNNGV. The ends were cut back, 1 base at V and 3 bases at J, with 15 bases in the middle. The CDR3 runs 16 residues.

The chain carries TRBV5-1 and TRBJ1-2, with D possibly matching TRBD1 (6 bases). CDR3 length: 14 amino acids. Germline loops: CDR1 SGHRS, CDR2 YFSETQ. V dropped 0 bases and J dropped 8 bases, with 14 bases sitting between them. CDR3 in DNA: TGCGCCAGCAGCTTGGTATTCGCAGGGGACGGCTACACCTTC. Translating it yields CASSLVFAGDGYTF. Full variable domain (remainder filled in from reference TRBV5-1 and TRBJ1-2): KAGVTQTPRYLIKTRGQQVTLSCSPISGHRSVSWYQQTPGQGLQFLFEYFSETQRNKGNFPGRFSGRQFSNSRSEMNVSTLELGDSALYLCASSLVFAGDGYTFGSGTRLTVV.

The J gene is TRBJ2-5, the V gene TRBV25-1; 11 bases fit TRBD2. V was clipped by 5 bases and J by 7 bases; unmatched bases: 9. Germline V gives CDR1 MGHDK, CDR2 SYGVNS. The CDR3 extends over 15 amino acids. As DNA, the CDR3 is TGTGCCAGCAGTCCTTCTCTACTAGCGGGGGCGACCCAGTACTTC. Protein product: CASSPSLLAGATQYF.

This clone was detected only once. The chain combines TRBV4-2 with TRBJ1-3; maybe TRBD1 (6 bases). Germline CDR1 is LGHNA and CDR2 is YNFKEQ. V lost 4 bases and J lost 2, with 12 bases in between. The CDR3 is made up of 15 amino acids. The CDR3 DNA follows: TGTGCCAGCAGCCGGGGGCCCGGAACTGGAAACACCATATATTTT. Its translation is CASSRGPGTGNTIYF.

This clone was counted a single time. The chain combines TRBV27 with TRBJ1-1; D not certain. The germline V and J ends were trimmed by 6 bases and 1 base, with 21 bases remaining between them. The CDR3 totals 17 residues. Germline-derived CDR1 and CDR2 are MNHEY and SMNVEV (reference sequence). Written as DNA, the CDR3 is TGTGCCAGCAGGGAAAGAGGCTGGGTTGGAAGGAACACTGAAGCTTTCTTT. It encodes CASRERGWVGRNTEAFF.

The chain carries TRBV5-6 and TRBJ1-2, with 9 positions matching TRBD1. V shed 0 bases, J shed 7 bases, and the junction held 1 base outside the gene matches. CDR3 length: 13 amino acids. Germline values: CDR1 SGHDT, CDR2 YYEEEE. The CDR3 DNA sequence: TGTGCCAGCAGCTTGGGGACAGGGGTTGGCTACACCTTC. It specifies CASSLGTGVGYTF.

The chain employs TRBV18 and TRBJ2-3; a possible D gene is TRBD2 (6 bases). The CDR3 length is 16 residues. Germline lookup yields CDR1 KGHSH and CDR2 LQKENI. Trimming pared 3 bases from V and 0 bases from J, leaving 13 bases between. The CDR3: CASSPPRGTSTDTQYF. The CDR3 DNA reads TGTGCCAGCTCACCCCCGCGGGGAACTAGCACAGATACGCAGTATTTT.